The 3 T cell receptor beta chains below were found in one sample sequenced in a study of cytomegalovirus exposure and HLA in healthy donors. The study ran its PCR with 60 Vbeta and 13 Jbeta primers. TCRdb keeps only in-frame clones here, not all; method: immunoSEQ multiplex PCR. The table shows about 190,000 clones, with about 80% occurring only once. The sequencing input was PBMCs. The receptors shown here come from a woman aged 45-59 years in good health and CMV-seropositive.

The chain links TRBV5-1 to TRBJ2-5, with a possible D match to TRBD1 (6 bases). This CDR3 is 13 amino acids long. Per the germline V gene, CDR1 is SGHRS and CDR2 is YFSETQ. The V and J ends lost 4 bases and 7 bases respectively, with 14 bases between them. The DNA for the CDR3 is TGCGCCAGCAGCCACGGACAAGGGGGGACCCAGTACTTC. Protein product: CASSHGQGGTQYF.

The chain recombines TRBV11-2 with TRBJ2-5, with a possible D match to TRBD1 (5 bases). The length of the CDR3 is 14 residues. CDR1 and CDR2 (germline): SGHAT, FQNNGV. Trimming took 1 base from V and 2 from J, leaving 8 bases between them. The CDR3 DNA sequence: TGTGCCAGCAGCTTAGGTGGGGCTCAAGAGACCCAGTACTTC. The encoded protein is CASSLGGAQETQYF. Complete variable domain (other parts from reference TRBV11-2 and TRBJ2-5): EAGVAQSPRYKIIEKRQSVAFWCNPISGHATLYWYQQILGQGPKLLIQFQNNGVVDDSQLPKDRFSAERLKGVDSTLKIQPAKLEDSAVYLCASSLGGAQETQYFGPGTRLLVL.

The chain links TRBV7-6 to TRBJ2-1; D is perhaps TRBD2 (7 bases). The germline gives CDR1 SGHVS, CDR2 FNYEAQ. Trimming pared 0 bases from V and 7 bases from J, leaving 22 bases between. This CDR3 spans 18 amino acids. CDR3 region: CASSLAIGGVTQGNEQFF. In nucleotides, the CDR3 is TGTGCCAGCAGCTTAGCGATTGGGGGGGTAACCCAGGGGAATGAGCAGTTCTTC.